Sequencing of this T cell receptor (beta chain) was carried out in a study of blood T cell repertoires in COVID-19. Study summary: The United States, Italy and Spain were the sources of the acute and convalescent COVID-19 samples.

In the source study's methods: Estimation of nucleated cell counts relied on the amplification of reference gene primers. The method was immunoSEQ multiplex PCR; TCRdb's version includes in-frame clones alone and lacks a portion of them. V, J and clone size are those of that table, while D and trimming were read from the DNA. The data show more than 250,000 clones, 83% seen once. The CDR3 spans 14 residues. The J segment lost 6 bases and the V segment lost 4 bases, leaving 9 bases of the junction unmatched. CDR1 and CDR2 from the germline V gene are GTSNPN and SVGIG (reference sequence). Source material: peripheral blood. V gene TRBV30 combines with J gene TRBJ1-1, with 9 bases aligning to TRBD1. The clonotype comes from a man in his sixties who had recovered from COVID-19. This CDR3 is CAWNSPGQGAEAFF. The DNA for the CDR3 is TGTGCCTGGAATAGTCCGGGACAGGGCGCTGAAGCTTTCTTT.